What follows is one T cell receptor (beta chain) and its context. Deep was the level used in running the assay. The data were produced by immunoSEQ multiplex PCR, yet TCRdb's version contains in-frame clones alone and is incomplete. The data hold about 1.5 million clones, with roughly 97% observed a single time. This sample is part of a study of shared clonotypes between healthy human individuals. The CDR3 spans 12 residues. The V gene's germline CDR1 is MDHEN and CDR2 SYDVKM. V shed 5 bases and J shed 5 bases, with 9 bases lying between them. The clonotype comes from a man aged 25-40 years in good health. The chain combines TRBV28 with TRBJ2-5, with unresolved D. Sequencing was performed on naive CD4+ T cells sorted from blood. Stated subset: CD45RA+ positively selected. DNA for the CDR3: TGTGCCAGCAGTCAGGCATTCGAGACCCAGTACTTC. Its translation is CASSQAFETQYF.